This T cell receptor (beta chain) was retrieved from a study of blood T cell repertoires in COVID-19. The V end lost 6 bases, the J end lost 3 bases, and 12 bases lay between the germline ends. The CDR3 runs 13 residues. The germline V gene encodes CDR1 SQVTM and CDR2 ANQGSEA. Assay: immunoSEQ multiplex PCR; the TCRdb copy retains only in-frame clones and omits some. The repertoire has about 140,000 clones, about 80% of them found once; the top ten carry about 2.9%. Sequencing used PBMCs or T cells enriched from blood (not recorded which). The TCR comes from a woman aged 45-60 years who had recovered from COVID-19. The V gene is TRBV29-1, the J gene TRBJ1-5, with D possibly being TRBD1 (6 bases). DNA for the CDR3: TGCAGCGTAGAGACAGGATTCAATCAGCCCCAGCATTTT. Translation gives CSVETGFNQPQHF.